This T cell receptor (beta chain) stems from a study of a mutant IDH1 vaccine in newly diagnosed glioma. On the study more broadly: Every participant had undergone radiotherapy, temozolomide, or both before, and most underwent both.

About this clone itself: What it binds is not known.

Method: immunoSEQ multiplex PCR; TCRdb's copy keeps in-frame clones and lacks some. Found here are about 32,000 clones, 78% of them singletons; the top ten hold roughly 22%. As for time point: week 11, during vaccination. Every vaccination contained 300 ug of the mutant IDH1 20-mer peptide and was paired with topical imiquimod. The length of the CDR3 is 15 residues. Between the trimmed V and J ends, which lost 0 bases and 0 bases, there was a span of 9 bases. The germline V gene has CDR1 SGHRS and CDR2 YFSETQ. This sequence joins TRBV5-1 and TRBJ1-1; D is perhaps TRBD1 (6 bases). The sample consisted of PBMCs, taken from a glioma patient whose treatment included an IDH1 peptide vaccine. This TCR was recovered from a man in his thirties or forties with glioma. The CDR3 protein is CASSLAGHLNTEAFF. In DNA, the CDR3 is TGCGCCAGCAGCTTGGCGGGACACCTGAACACTGAAGCTTTCTTT.